This T cell receptor (beta chain) was retrieved from a study of CD8 T cells in ankylosing spondylitis. Study-level findings and limits: Significantly higher representation of disease-linked clones was reported for matched ankylosing spondylitis synovial fluid.

This clonotype was observed a few times. The antigen is not known. The CDR3 extends over 13 amino acids. CDR1 GTSNPN and CDR2 SVGIG come from the germline V gene (reference sequence). Germline trimming cut 3 bases from V and 8 bases from J; bases unmatched to any gene: 3. Using its own MiXCR run on the 5' RACE reads, TCRdb lists one record per CDR3 protein. Among approximately 350,000 distinct CDR3 sequences listed, 20% to 25% were seen once. Sequencing used blood, either unsorted or a sorted T cell fraction (not recorded which). The source is a male donor with ankylosing spondylitis or in good health (not recorded which). The chain joins TRBV30 to TRBJ2-2; 10 positions match TRBD2. CDR3 region: CAWRPLAGGELFF. As DNA, the CDR3 is TGTGCCTGGAGGCCACTAGCGGGAGGGGAGCTGTTTTTT.